This TCR beta chain was sequenced during a study of T cells in Graves' hyperthyroidism and ophthalmopathy (dated by TCRdb to between 2018 and 2021). At the level of the whole study: Peripheral blood samples were taken at initial diagnosis, before any treatment was given. A discovery cohort of roughly 100 patients, roughly 45 with Graves' ophthalmopathy and under 60 with stable Graves' hyperthyroidism, was used to find distinguishing TCR V-J signatures. Whether ophthalmopathy could be predicted prospectively was tested in an independent validation cohort made up of about 18 hyperthyroidism patients plus 17 patients who later progressed to ophthalmopathy. The 100 discovery patients were randomly divided into training and test sets at a 7:3 ratio. In several Graves' hyperthyroidism patients, the study also compared T-cell repertoires from thyroid tissue with T-cell repertoires from blood. Once sampling was done, hyperthyroidism patients were given methimazole at a starting dose of 30 mg daily, whereas ophthalmopathy patients were given high-dose intravenous methylprednisolone. The paper reports TCR Vbeta CDR3 sequencing of fewer than 150 peripheral blood samples: under 45 ophthalmopathy, about 75 hyperthyroidism and around 17 progressor patients. General findings and caveats noted by the study authors: Sample size was not statistically predetermined, and blinding of investigators to group allocation was not performed. Most expanded thyroid clonotypes (frequency above 0.001) were also found in blood, which suggests that blood repertoires may mirror thyroid immune responses. During validation, the model predicted progression to ophthalmopathy a median of about 5.9 months ahead of onset, with around 70% sensitivity and roughly 75% specificity. A 13 V-J signature model separated ophthalmopathy from stable hyperthyroidism, with about 88% sensitivity and about 81% specificity in cross-validation and 80%/75% in testing.

V gives up 2 bases and J gives up 2 bases, and the segment between their germline ends measures 10 bases. The CDR3 starts with the cysteine, ends with the phenylalanine, and has 14 residues. Only the CDR3 part of the read is kept: 42 bases, read in frame from the first base. Per the germline V gene, SGHTA is the CDR1 and FQGNSA is the CDR2. Amplification of TCR beta CDR3 regions was carried out from RNA transcripts. For the first round of RT-PCR on the TCR CDR3, the HTBI primer set was used together with the Qiagen OneStep RT-PCR kit. Libraries were constructed in a second round of multiplex PCR, after which size selection and purification were performed. Paired-end sequencing of the libraries was performed with 100 bp reads on an Illumina HiSeq2000. From the authors' description of their analysis: Raw data were processed with SOAPnuke, discarding reads with adapters, uncalled bases, mean Phred below 15, or no exact constant-primer or identifier match. High-quality paired reads were merged using COPE v1.2.5, and each unique nucleotide sequence was defined as a clonotype. MiTCR v1.1 was used to align the clonotypes against IMGT TRBV, TRBD and TRBJ reference segments. The analysis included only V-J combinations with a frequency above 0.0001, which together covered approximately 99% of the repertoires. The TCS score was defined as the ratio of F50 (clonal expansion) to E x V (chaos), calculated using BLOSUM62-based TCRdist between CDR3 peptides within each V-J. Welch's t-statistics and random forest reduced around 550 V-J features to some 14, which were used in a naive Bayes classifier (R e1071). TCRdb redid the processing of the public reads, applying fastp at Q25 and MiXCR, and retained in-frame beta chains. Each record represents a unique CDR3 protein, reported with the most common genes and DNA among its rows. These V and J calls rely on TCRdb rather than the paper's analysis. Across this sample there are fewer than 400,000 distinct CDR3 sequences, with 16% seen only once. The biggest ten clones account for approximately 33% of the sample.

At least ten counts were recorded for this clonotype. Its antigen remains unidentified. Per-nucleotide qualities are absent, and no much larger clonotype sits a single base away. Stable Graves' hyperthyroidism was defined as the absence of progression to ophthalmopathy over 18 months of follow-up. Hyperthyroidism patients were newly diagnosed, had a disease duration of under 2 months, and were aged 18 to 65 years. Exclusion was applied to patients with uncontrolled infections, other autoimmune diseases, pregnancy or lactation. Diagnoses were established on the basis of clinical symptoms, serum thyroxine and TRAb, thyroid ultrasound, and orbital computed tomography. Ficoll-Paque density gradient centrifugation was used to isolate PBMCs from under 11 ml of fresh peripheral blood. Trizol reagent was used to extract total RNA, and RNA quality was then checked on an Agilent 2100 Bioanalyzer.

Source material: blood. The V and J segments used are TRBV7-2 and TRBJ2-7; the D segment cannot be called with confidence. The clonotype comes from a young man with Graves' hyperthyroidism. The sequenced DNA is TGTGCCAGCAGCTTACTAGATCCCACCTACGAGCAGTACTTC. Its product reads: CASSLLDPTYEQYF.